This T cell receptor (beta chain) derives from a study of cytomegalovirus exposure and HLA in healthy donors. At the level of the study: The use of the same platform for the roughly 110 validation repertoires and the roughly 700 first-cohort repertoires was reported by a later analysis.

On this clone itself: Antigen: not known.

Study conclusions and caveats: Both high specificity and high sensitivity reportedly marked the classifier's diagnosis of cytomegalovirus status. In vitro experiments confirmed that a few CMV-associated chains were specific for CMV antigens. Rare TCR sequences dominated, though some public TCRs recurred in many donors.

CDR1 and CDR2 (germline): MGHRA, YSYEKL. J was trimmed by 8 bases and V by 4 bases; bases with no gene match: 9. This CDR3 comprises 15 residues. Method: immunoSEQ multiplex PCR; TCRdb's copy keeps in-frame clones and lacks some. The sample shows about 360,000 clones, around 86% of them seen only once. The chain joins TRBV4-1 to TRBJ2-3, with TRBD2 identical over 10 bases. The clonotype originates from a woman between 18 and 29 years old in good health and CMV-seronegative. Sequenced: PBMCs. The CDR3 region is CASSRPASSGSTQYF. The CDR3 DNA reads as TGCGCCAGCAGCCGGCCGGCCTCTAGCGGGAGTACGCAGTATTTT.